The entry below gives a single T cell receptor beta chain sequence along with its context. Its cognate antigen is unknown. The sample originates from a study of post-analysis software for immune sequencing data. Study observations and caveats: When the samples were clustered directly with F measure, those that had been prepared in the same batch showed strong co-clustering. Controls had significantly higher normalized Chao1 diversity than multiple sclerosis patients. Five or six TRBV segments, TRBV5-6, TRBV5-1 and TRBV20-1 among them, were found more frequent in patients than controls.

The CDR3 consists of 15 residues. V was clipped by 1 base and J by 1 base, with 7 bases between them. Germline CDR1 reads LGHDT; CDR2 reads YNNKEL (reference sequence). TCR beta cDNA libraries included unique molecular identifiers. TCRdb independently ran MiXCR on the PCR reads; one entry per CDR3 protein. This sample has approximately 730,000 distinct CDR3 sequences, with less than 35% found just once. The V gene is TRBV3-1, the J gene TRBJ2-2; D assignment may be TRBD1 or TRBD2 (5 bases each). Sequenced: blood. The origin of this receptor is a girl aged 5-17 years with multiple sclerosis. CDR3 nucleotide sequence: TGTGCCAGCAGCCAAGCGAGGGGGAACACCGGGGAGCTGTTTTTT. Protein: CASSQARGNTGELFF.